This T cell receptor beta chain was profiled in a study of T cells expressing NK-cell markers. Study-level results: Dominant NKG2C+ clonotypes accounted for roughly 1.0-8% of CD8+ T cells in roughly 6 donors.

The cDNA for TCR beta came from 5'RACE template switching with UMIs. Reanalyzing the 5' RACE reads, TCRdb keeps one entry per CDR3 protein, without DNA. This table lists roughly 390,000 distinct CDR3 sequences. Concerning this clonotype: Its antigen is not known.

CDR1 and CDR2 (germline): KGHSH, LQKENI. CDR3 length: 13 amino acids. The chain is built from TRBV18 and TRBJ2-1; TCRdb's D call, TRBD1, is unchecked because there is no DNA. The specimen was blood T cells: a sorted CD56 or NKG2C T cell subset, CD4+ or CD8+ T cells, or bulk PBMC T cells (not recorded which). This clonotype was obtained from a woman aged 50 to 60 in good health. Here the CDR3 reads CASSPPDGTKQFF.